The clone carrying this T cell receptor (beta chain) appeared once. The antigen is not known. After removal of 4 bases from V and 6 bases from J, the junction contained 7 bases not matched to a gene. Germline V gene sequence: CDR1 GTSNPN, CDR2 SVGIG (reference sequence). The CDR3 covers 14 residues. These data come from a study of CD8 T cells in ankylosing spondylitis. Notes on the study in general: What seemed typical of ankylosing spondylitis blood was a TCR beta motif built from 8 or 9 highly homologous variants. Peripheral blood samples showed relatively rare disease-linked clones, and these clones were CD8+.

TCRdb recomputed calls from the 5' RACE reads with MiXCR, one row per CDR3 protein. The data hold about 840,000 distinct CDR3 sequences, with 10% to 15% observed a single time. The sample consisted of blood, either unsorted or a sorted T cell fraction (not recorded which). The receptor comes from a male donor with ankylosing spondylitis. The J gene is TRBJ2-3, the V gene TRBV30, with TRBD2 matching over 10 bases. CDR3 region: CAWIAGGRPDTQYF. The CDR3 DNA follows: TGTGCCTGGATAGCGGGAGGCCGCCCGGATACGCAGTATTTT.